This TCR beta chain was sequenced for a study of OX40 agonist ivuxolimab in advanced cancers. Study-level results: Within 6 weeks, CD4+ and CD8+ blood T cells expanded clonally at 0.1 to 3.0 mg/kg.

Here immunoSEQ multiplex PCR was the method, and the copy in TCRdb shows in-frame clones only, minus some. The data show 25,000 to 30,000 clones, 85% to 95% seen once. V lost 2 bases, J lost 7 bases, and 12 bases lay in between. The CDR3 has 14 residues. CDR1 and CDR2 from the germline V gene are SGHTA and FQGNSA. Of note for this clone: Its cognate antigen is unknown.

This rearrangement joins TRBV7-2 to TRBJ2-1, with D perhaps matching TRBD1 or TRBD2 (6 bases each). The sample consisted of CD4+ or CD8+ T cells sorted from blood, taken in a trial of the OX40 agonist ivuxolimab. The receptor was isolated from an adult with an advanced solid tumor such as melanoma, head and neck, liver or kidney cancer. As DNA, the CDR3 is TGTGCCAGCAGCTTAAAACAGGGAGGTAATGAGCAGTTCTTC. This codes for CASSLKQGGNEQFF.